These 17 T cell receptor beta chains originate from one sample sequenced in a study of metastatic and nonmetastatic thyroid tumors. No patient received treatment before thyroid surgery. TCRdb ran MiXCR on the PCR reads. The table has roughly 53,000 clones, 20% to 25% seen once. Material: blood. The receptors were gathered from a female donor with papillary thyroid cancer or a benign thyroid nodule (not recorded which). Some clones in this sample may be carry-over from other donors' samples.

This clone showed up many times. The CDR3 reads CASSARLAGASYNEQFF. CDR3 coding DNA: TGTGCCAGCAGTGCAAGACTAGCGGGAGCGTCCTACAATGAGCAGTTCTTC. The chain links TRBV12-3 or TRBV12-4 to TRBJ2-1; 12 bases line up with TRBD2. The CDR3 has 17 residues. The trim removed 5 bases at V and 1 base at J, leaving 6 bases unmatched.

As for this clone: An end of the junction does not agree with germline; a read error may underlie this. The chain carries TRBV11-2 and TRBJ2-1, with 7 bases identical to TRBD2. There are 16 residues in the CDR3. The V gene's germline CDR1 is SGHAT and CDR2 FQNNGV. CDR3 sequence (DNA): TGTGTCAGCAGCTCCCTAGCGGTGAGAGGCTACAATGAGCAGTTCTTC. Protein: CVSSSLAVRGYNEQFF.

Ten or more counts support this clone. The chain combines TRBV6-1 with TRBJ2-5, with D possibly being TRBD1 (6 bases). The length of the CDR3 is 14 residues. The germline V and J ends were trimmed by 6 bases and 0 bases, with 11 bases remaining between them. Germline lookup yields CDR1 MNHNS and CDR2 SASEGT. This CDR3 is CASRRTDHQETQYF. The CDR3 DNA reads as TGTGCCAGCAGGCGGACAGACCACCAAGAGACCCAGTACTTC.

As regards this clone: One end of the junction is discordant with germline, which a read error may explain. The chain combines TRBV10-3 with TRBJ2-1, with 7 bases that match TRBD2. The CDR3 extends over 17 amino acids. Looked up from germline, CDR1 is ENHRY and CDR2 is SYGVKD. The CDR3 region is CAISESVTQGLLNEQFF. The CDR3 nucleotides are TGTGCAATCAGTGAGTCAGTCACCCAGGGACTACTAAATGAGCAGTTCTTC.

This clone was found a few times. Being one base from a much bigger clone, this may be a read error. The chain joins TRBV6-1 to TRBJ1-4; D is undetermined. Germline V lookup: CDR1 MNHNS, CDR2 SASEGT. Trimming removed 4 bases at V and 5 bases at J, with 14 bases between. This CDR3 contains 15 residues. CDR3 loop: CASSVDWGSNEKLFF. The CDR3 DNA reads as TGTGCCAGCAGTGTAGACTGGGGTTCGAATGAAAAACTGTTTTTT.

With respect to this clone: As the CDR3 is not closed by the conserved phenylalanine or tryptophan, this likely results from a read error. This chain joins TRBV19 and TRBJ2-1; TRBD2 agrees at 9 bases. The J segment lost 7 bases and the V segment lost 6 bases, leaving 13 bases of the junction unmatched. The CDR3 is 16 amino acids. CDR1 LNHDA and CDR2 SQIVND come from the germline V gene (reference sequence). The CDR3 DNA sequence: TGTGCCAGTAGATTTGGGGCTAGCGGGATGGTTAATGAGCAGTTCTAC. Its protein is CASRFGASGMVNEQFY.

This clone was seen ten or more times. A read error may be the cause here, since a much bigger clone is one base away. The V and J genes are TRBV6-2 or TRBV6-3 and TRBJ2-7; D is unresolved. Trimming cost V 7 bases and J 5 bases, with 18 bases left between them. CDR3 size: 14 residues. Germline V gene data show CDR1 as MNHEY and CDR2 as SVGEGT. In nucleotides, the CDR3 is TGTGCCAGCATCCGTGGTTGGGGATCAAACGAGCAGTACTTC. Amino acid sequence: CASIRGWGSNEQYF.

This clone was seen many times. The J gene is TRBJ1-5, the V gene TRBV19; the match to TRBD1 covers 8 bases. Unmatched junction bases numbered 9, after V lost 5 bases and J lost 9 bases. The CDR3 contains 14 residues. CDR1 and CDR2 (germline): LNHDA, SQIVND (reference sequence). The CDR3 bases are TGTGCCAGTAGTTGGGGGACAGGCTCGGGGCCCCAGCATTTT. Protein product: CASSWGTGSGPQHF.

This clone was detected many times. This chain links TRBV28 with TRBJ2-3; D unresolved. With 2 bases removed from V and 4 bases from J, the gap between germline ends came to 4 bases. The CDR3 totals 12 residues. Germline CDR1 and CDR2: MDHEN and SYDVKM. The CDR3 loop reads CASSLVADTQYF. The DNA of the CDR3 is TGTGCCAGCAGTTTAGTGGCAGATACGCAGTATTTT. The variable domain in full, completed from reference TRBV28 and TRBJ2-3, reads DVKVTQSSRYLVKRTGEKVFLECVQDMDHENMFWYRQDPGLGLRLIYFSYDVKMKEKGDIPEGYSVSREKKERFSLILESASTNQTSMYLCASSLVADTQYFGPGTRLTVL.

This clone was seen at least ten times. The gene calls are TRBV24-1 and TRBJ1-4; 12 bases agree with TRBD1. V was pared by 5 bases and J by 7 bases, with 10 bases of the junction left unmatched. Germline V gene data show CDR1 as KGHDR and CDR2 as SFDVKD. The CDR3 has 17 amino acids. CDR3 in amino acids: CATSVFGTGGLVEKLFF. In DNA, the CDR3 is TGTGCCACCAGTGTGTTTGGGACAGGGGGCTTAGTTGAAAAACTGTTTTTT.

As for this clone: Within the sample, other DNA sequences also encode this same CDR3. The V call is TRBV7-6, the J call TRBJ2-3, with D possibly being TRBD2 (7 bases). V lost 0 bases, J lost 6 bases, and 25 bases lay in between. CDR1 and CDR2 (germline): SGHVS, FNYEAQ. The CDR3 has 19 amino acids. The CDR3: CASSLAEGGQGHIRDTQYF. CDR3 nucleotides: TGTGCCAGCAGCTTAGCGGAGGGGGGGCAAGGCCACATCCGGGATACGCAGTATTTT.

This clone has ten or more counts. The chain carries TRBV28 and TRBJ1-5; D gene unclear. The germline gives CDR1 MDHEN, CDR2 SYDVKM. The germline V and J ends were trimmed by 3 bases and 9 bases, with 12 bases remaining between them. The CDR3 covers 13 residues. CDR3: CASSFPGVGPQHF. The DNA for the CDR3 is TGTGCCAGCAGTTTCCCGGGAGTAGGGCCCCAGCATTTT. The whole variable domain, remainder taken from reference TRBV28 and TRBJ1-5, is DVKVTQSSRYLVKRTGEKVFLECVQDMDHENMFWYRQDPGLGLRLIYFSYDVKMKEKGDIPEGYSVSREKKERFSLILESASTNQTSMYLCASSFPGVGPQHFGDGTRLSIL.

This clone was picked up a small number of times. The V and J genes are TRBV6-1 and TRBJ2-7, with unresolved D. The CDR3 is made up of 11 amino acids. The germline V gene encodes CDR1 MNHNS and CDR2 SASEGT. V lost 7 bases and J 3 bases, leaving 7 bases between the germline ends. Written as DNA, the CDR3 is TGTGCCAGCAACGTTGGCTACGAGCAGTACTTC. It translates to CASNVGYEQYF.

On this clone itself: A much bigger clone sits one base away, suggesting this may be a read error. The chain carries TRBV7-7 and TRBJ2-5; D could derive from TRBD1 or TRBD2 (5 bases each). This CDR3 comprises 15 residues. Germline-derived CDR1 and CDR2 are SSHAT and FNYEAQ (reference sequence). The CDR3 DNA follows: TGTGCTAGCAGTTATTATAGAGGGGTGGAAGAGACCCAGTACTTC. Translated: CASSYYRGVEETQYF.

Worth noting for this clone: One end of the junction does not line up with germline, which may come from a read error. The CDR3 loop is CASSLVFSGDSWGYGYTF. The CDR3 DNA sequence: TGCGCCAGCAGTTTAGTCTTCTCAGGGGACAGCTGGGGCTATGGCTACACCTTC. The chain links TRBV28 to TRBJ1-2; 7 nucleotides match TRBD1. CDR3 length equals 18 residues. The germline V gene encodes CDR1 MDHEN and CDR2 SYDVKM.

This clone appeared once. The sample has other DNA sequences that encode this CDR3 too. The genes are TRBV18 and TRBJ2-7; D is undetermined. V shed 3 bases and J shed 6 bases, with 15 bases lying between them. Per germline, CDR1 KGHSH and CDR2 LQKENI. The length of the CDR3 is 14 residues. This chain's CDR3 is CASSPVPREGEQYF. In DNA form, the CDR3 reads TGTGCCAGCTCACCGGTACCACGTGAAGGCGAGCAGTACTTC.

V and J are TRBV5-6 and TRBJ2-5, with D maybe TRBD1 (6 bases). Germline loops: CDR1 SGHDT, CDR2 YYEEEE. This CDR3 contains 15 residues. V was clipped by 0 bases and J by 7 bases, with 16 bases between them. CDR3 sequence (DNA): TGTGCCAGCAGCTTGGACCCTTACCCCAGGGGGACCCAGTACTTC. Translating gives CASSLDPYPRGTQYF.